These T cell receptor beta chains were read from a single sample in a study of glioma-infiltrating T cells after dendritic cell vaccination. Repertoires were generated with immunoSEQ multiplex PCR, while TCRdb's copy carries only in-frame clones and drops some. The sample has 99,000 or so clones, approximately 80% seen once. The sequencing used blood, collected after dendritic cell vaccination. These receptor sequences come from a human donor with glioblastoma. Both conserved end residues are part of each CDR3. The D gene is left open where the match is weak. The size entry is marked missing in some rows and otherwise reads once, few, many or a size class.

J gene: TRBJ1-2
V gene: TRBV18
D gene: TRBD1
clone size: NA
CDR3 protein: CASSPPGQGVTGYTF
CDR3 DNA: TGTGCCAGCTCACCACCGGGACAGGGGGTAACTGGCTACACCTTC

J gene: TRBJ2-1
V gene: TRBV5-1
D gene: TRBD1
clone size: NA
CDR3 protein: CASSPGTAYNEQFF
CDR3 DNA: TGCGCCAGCAGCCCCGGGACAGCATACAATGAGCAGTTCTTC

J gene: TRBJ1-4
V gene: TRBV7-9
D gene: TRBD1
clone size: NA
CDR3 protein: CASSSSRPDRLSEKLFF
CDR3 DNA: TGTGCCAGCAGCTCTTCACGCCCGGACAGGCTGTCTGAAAAACTGTTTTTT

J gene: TRBJ1-1
V gene: TRBV19
D gene: TRBD1
clone size: once
CDR3 protein: CASSIGQGFSEAFF
CDR3 DNA: TGTGCCAGTAGTATCGGACAGGGGTTCTCTGAAGCTTTCTTT

J gene: TRBJ2-3
V gene: TRBV7-3
D gene: TRBD2
clone size: few
CDR3 protein: CASSSTSGTDTQYF
CDR3 DNA: TGTGCCAGCAGCTCCACTAGCGGCACAGATACGCAGTATTTT

J gene: TRBJ2-7
V gene: TRBV7-9
D gene: NA
clone size: NA
CDR3 protein: CASSFLRGGTGEQYF
CDR3 DNA: TGTGCCAGCAGCTTTCTTAGGGGGGGGACGGGCGAGCAGTACTTC

J gene: TRBJ1-1
V gene: TRBV7-2
D gene: NA
clone size: once
CDR3 protein: CASSLTQGSTEAFF
CDR3 DNA: TGTGCCAGCAGCCTCACGCAGGGGAGCACTGAAGCTTTCTTT

J gene: TRBJ1-3
V gene: TRBV6-1
D gene: NA
clone size: NA
CDR3 protein: CASSEDIRVSGNTIYF
CDR3 DNA: TGTGCCAGCAGTGAAGATATCCGAGTCTCTGGAAACACCATATATTTT

J gene: TRBJ1-3
V gene: TRBV9
D gene: TRBD1
clone size: NA
CDR3 protein: CASSDRGPRSGNTIYF
CDR3 DNA: TGTGCCAGCAGCGACAGGGGCCCTCGCTCTGGAAACACCATATATTTT

J gene: TRBJ2-7
V gene: TRBV2
D gene: NA
clone size: NA
CDR3 protein: CASVEAVAYEQYF
CDR3 DNA: TGTGCCAGCGTCGAGGCAGTAGCGTACGAGCAGTACTTC

J gene: TRBJ2-1
V gene: TRBV29-1
D gene: TRBD2
clone size: NA
CDR3 protein: CSVEDRTRSPHEQFF
CDR3 DNA: TGCAGCGTTGAAGATCGGACTAGAAGTCCTCATGAGCAGTTCTTC

J gene: TRBJ2-7
V gene: TRBV28
D gene: NA
clone size: NA
CDR3 protein: CASVQGGLSEQYF
CDR3 DNA: TGTGCCAGCGTACAGGGTGGGCTCTCCGAGCAGTACTTC

J gene: TRBJ1-1
V gene: TRBV28
D gene: NA
clone size: NA
CDR3 protein: CASSFGGSLSAFF
CDR3 DNA: TGTGCCAGCAGTTTTGGCGGCAGCCTCTCAGCTTTCTTT

J gene: TRBJ2-6
V gene: TRBV5-1
D gene: TRBD1
clone size: NA
CDR3 protein: CASSFRQGVHSGANVLTF
CDR3 DNA: TGCGCCAGCAGCTTTAGACAGGGGGTGCACTCTGGGGCCAACGTCCTGACTTTC

J gene: TRBJ2-2
V gene: TRBV2
D gene: NA
clone size: NA
CDR3 protein: CASSPGDPNTGELFF
CDR3 DNA: TGTGCCAGCAGTCCAGGGGACCCGAACACCGGGGAGCTGTTTTTT

J gene: TRBJ2-7
V gene: TRBV6-1
D gene: TRBD2
clone size: NA
CDR3 protein: CASSVVGRALNEQYF
CDR3 DNA: TGTGCCAGCAGTGTAGTCGGGAGGGCTTTAAACGAGCAGTACTTC

J gene: TRBJ2-2
V gene: TRBV5-1
D gene: TRBD2
clone size: NA
CDR3 protein: CASSFLAGGRSGELFF
CDR3 DNA: TGCGCCAGCAGCTTTTTAGCGGGAGGACGTTCCGGGGAGCTGTTTTTT

J gene: TRBJ2-2
V gene: TRBV6-1
D gene: TRBD2
clone size: few
CDR3 protein: CASSEKAGAWNTGELFF
CDR3 DNA: TGTGCCAGCAGTGAGAAAGCGGGAGCGTGGAACACCGGGGAGCTGTTTTTT

J gene: TRBJ2-3
V gene: TRBV5-1
D gene: NA
clone size: NA
CDR3 protein: CASRRGPQQQDTQYF
CDR3 DNA: TGCGCCAGCAGGCGGGGCCCTCAGCAACAGGATACGCAGTATTTT

J gene: TRBJ1-1
V gene: TRBV4-1
D gene: NA
clone size: NA
CDR3 protein: CASSQGAGGLNTEAFF
CDR3 DNA: TGCGCCAGCAGCCAAGGGGCGGGGGGATTGAACACTGAAGCTTTCTTT

J gene: TRBJ2-2
V gene: TRBV28
D gene: NA
clone size: few
CDR3 protein: CASSLVGGGIGGELFF
CDR3 DNA: TGTGCCAGCAGTTTGGTCGGTGGAGGTATTGGCGGGGAGCTGTTTTTT

J gene: TRBJ2-7
V gene: TRBV5-1
D gene: TRBD2
clone size: few
CDR3 protein: CASSLVTSGTGEQYF
CDR3 DNA: TGCGCCAGCAGCTTGGTGACTAGCGGGACTGGCGAGCAGTACTTC

J gene: TRBJ1-3
V gene: TRBV18
D gene: NA
clone size: few
CDR3 protein: CASSPGGRNTIYF
CDR3 DNA: TGTGCCAGCTCACCAGGAGGTAGAAACACCATATATTTT